A single TCR beta chain is shown here with its context. V lost 5 bases and J lost 4; bases outside the gene matches: 10. CDR1 is SEHNR and CDR2 is FQNEAQ in the germline V gene (reference sequence). The CDR3 is 15 residues long. A second PCR of roughly 7 to 11 cycles used a sample-barcoded 5' primer and a J-beta primer mix. TCRdb passed the 5' RACE reads through MiXCR, listing each CDR3 protein once. The sample includes roughly 500,000 distinct CDR3 sequences, approximately 30% of them seen just once. The sample originates from a study of blood T cells in healthy people across ages. Healthy Russian Caucasian donors spanned ages about 6 to 90 years. For every donor, a draw yielded about 10 milliliters of peripheral blood. Every sample had a minimum of 6.5 million PBMCs isolated.

Sequencing was done on a sample of blood. The source of this sequence is a woman aged 70-85 years in good health. The chain joins TRBV7-9 to TRBJ1-1; 7 nucleotides line up with TRBD1. For the CDR3, the DNA is TGTGCCAGCAGCCCCAGACAGGGAGGTCCCACTGAAGCTTTCTTT. Its translation is CASSPRQGGPTEAFF.